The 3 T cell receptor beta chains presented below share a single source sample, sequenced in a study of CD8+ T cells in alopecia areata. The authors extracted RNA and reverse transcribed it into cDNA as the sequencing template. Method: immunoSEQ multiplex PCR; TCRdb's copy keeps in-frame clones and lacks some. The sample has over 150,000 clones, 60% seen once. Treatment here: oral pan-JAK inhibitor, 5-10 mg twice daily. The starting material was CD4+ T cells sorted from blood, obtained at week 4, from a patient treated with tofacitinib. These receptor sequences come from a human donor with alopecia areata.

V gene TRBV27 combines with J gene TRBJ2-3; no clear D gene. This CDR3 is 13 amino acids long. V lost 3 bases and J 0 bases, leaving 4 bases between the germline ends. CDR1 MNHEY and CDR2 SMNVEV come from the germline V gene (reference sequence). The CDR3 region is CASSFLSTDTQYF. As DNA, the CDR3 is TGTGCCAGCAGTTTCTTAAGCACAGATACGCAGTATTTT.

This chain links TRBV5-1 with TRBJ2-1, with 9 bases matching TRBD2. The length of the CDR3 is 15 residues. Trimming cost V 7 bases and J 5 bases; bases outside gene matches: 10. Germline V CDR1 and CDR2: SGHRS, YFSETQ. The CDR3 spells CASRPGREGNNEQFF. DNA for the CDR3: TGCGCCAGCCGACCAGGGCGGGAGGGGAACAATGAGCAGTTCTTC.

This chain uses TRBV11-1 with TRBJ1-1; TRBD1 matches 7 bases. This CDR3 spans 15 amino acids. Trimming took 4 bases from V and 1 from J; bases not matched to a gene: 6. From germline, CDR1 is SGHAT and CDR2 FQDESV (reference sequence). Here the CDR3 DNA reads TGTGCCAGCAGCTCCAGACAGGGAGCGAACACTGAAGCTTTCTTT. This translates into CASSSRQGANTEAFF.